What follows describes a single T cell receptor beta chain. It has no known antigen specificity. No base quality values were provided; no much bigger clone lies one nucleotide off. The library came from the immunoSEQ multiplex PCR assay. As stored in TCRdb, this immuneACCESS dataset retains in-frame rearrangements with V and J assigned. A fraction of the clones does not appear; measured against another copy, unresolved V genes explain less than half of the discrepancy, and the remainder lacks a known reason. Across this sample there are approximately 2,200 clones, with 80% to 90% seen only once. The top ten clones comprise 8% to 10% of the sample. These data belong to a study of tumor T cells in aggressive B-cell lymphoma (dated by TCRdb to 2017 to 2019). V lost 4 bases and J lost 1 base, and the count of bases not matched to a germline gene is 1. CDR1 is given as LNHNV and CDR2 as YYDKDF, both from the germline V gene (reference sequence). The CDR3 contains 13 residues, cysteine and phenylalanine counted. Just CDR3 DNA is preserved here, 39 bases in frame from base 1.

What was sequenced was tumor tissue. Rearrangement joined TRBV15 to TRBJ2-7; 7 central bases correspond to TRBD1. The sequence was collected from an adult with diffuse large B cell lymphoma. The DNA is as follows: TGTGCCACCAGCACGGGACAGTCCTACGAGCAGTACTTC. Its protein reads: CATSTGQSYEQYF.